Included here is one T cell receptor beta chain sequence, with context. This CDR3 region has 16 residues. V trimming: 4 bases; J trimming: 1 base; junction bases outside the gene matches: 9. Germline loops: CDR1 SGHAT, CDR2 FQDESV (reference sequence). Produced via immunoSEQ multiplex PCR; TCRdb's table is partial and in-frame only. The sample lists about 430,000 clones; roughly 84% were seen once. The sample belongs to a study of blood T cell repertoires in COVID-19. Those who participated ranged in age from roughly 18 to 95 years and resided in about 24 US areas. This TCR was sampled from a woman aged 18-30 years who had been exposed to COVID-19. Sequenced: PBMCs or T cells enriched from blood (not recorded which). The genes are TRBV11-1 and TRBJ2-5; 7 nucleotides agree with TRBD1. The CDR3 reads CASSSSTSGGQETQYF. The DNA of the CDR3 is TGTGCCAGCAGCTCCTCGACATCAGGGGGCCAAGAGACCCAGTACTTC.